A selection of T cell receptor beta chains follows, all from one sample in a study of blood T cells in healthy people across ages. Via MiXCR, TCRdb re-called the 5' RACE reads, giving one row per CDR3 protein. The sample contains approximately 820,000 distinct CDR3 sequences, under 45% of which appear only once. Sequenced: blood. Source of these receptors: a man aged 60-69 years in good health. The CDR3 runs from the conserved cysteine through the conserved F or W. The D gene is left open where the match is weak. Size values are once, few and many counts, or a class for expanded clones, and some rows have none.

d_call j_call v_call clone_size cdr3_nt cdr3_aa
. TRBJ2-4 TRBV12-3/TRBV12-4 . TGTGCCAGCAGTTTAAACGGGGGCCTAGCCAAAAACATTCAGTACTTC CASSLNGGLAKNIQYF
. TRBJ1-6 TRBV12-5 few TGTGCTAGTGGTTTGGATCGTCCCAATTCACCCCTCCACTTT CASGLDRPNSPLHF
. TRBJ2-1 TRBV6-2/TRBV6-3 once TGTGCCAGCAGTTACCCCAGGTCCGAGGGGCAGCAGTTCTTC CASSYPRSEGQQFF
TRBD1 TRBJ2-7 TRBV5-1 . TGCGCCAGCAGCCGGGGACAGGGAAAAGTCGAGCAGTACTTC CASSRGQGKVEQYF
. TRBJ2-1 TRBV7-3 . TGTGCCAGCAGCTTTCGCGGGACACCTCCAAGGGGTGAGCAGTTCTTC CASSFRGTPPRGEQFF
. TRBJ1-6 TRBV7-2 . TGTGCCAGCAGCAACTGGGGGAATTCACCCCTCCACTTT CASSNWGNSPLHF
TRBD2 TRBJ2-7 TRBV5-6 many TGTGCCAGCAGCTCGCAGGGGACTAGGAACTACGAGCAGTACTTC CASSSQGTRNYEQYF
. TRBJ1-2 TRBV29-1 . TGCAGCGTTGCTCAGGGCAACTATGGCTACACCTTC CSVAQGNYGYTF
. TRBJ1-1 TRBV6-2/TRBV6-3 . TGTGCCAGCAGGCTTACAGGAGAATACACTGAAGCTTTCTTT CASRLTGEYTEAFF
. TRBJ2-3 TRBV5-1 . TGCGCCAGCAGACCTGGACAACTAAGCACAGATACGCAGTATTTT CASRPGQLSTDTQYF
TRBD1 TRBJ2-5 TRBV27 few TGTGCCAGCAGTGGACAGGGATTTAAGACCCAGTACTTC CASSGQGFKTQYF
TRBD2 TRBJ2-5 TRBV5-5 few TGTGCCAGCAGGGGAGGTCTAGCGGGCCAAGAGACCCAGTACTTC CASRGGLAGQETQYF
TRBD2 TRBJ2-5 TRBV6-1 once TGTGCCAGCAGTCAAGGACTAGCCCCAGAGACCCAGTACTTC CASSQGLAPETQYF
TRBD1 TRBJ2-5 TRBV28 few TGTGCCAGCAGGCAGTTTCAGGGGGAAGGGACCCAGTACTTC CASRQFQGEGTQYF
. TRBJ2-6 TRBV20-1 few TGCAGTGCTAGACAGGGGGGCTCTGGGGCCAACGTCCTGACTTTC CSARQGGSGANVLTF
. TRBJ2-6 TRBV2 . TGTGCCAGCAGTGAAATCGTATGGGGTAGGAGCTCTGGGGCCAACGTCCTGACTTTC CASSEIVWGRSSGANVLTF
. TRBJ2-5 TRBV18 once TGTGCCAGCTCACCAGTGACAGTGCAAGAGACCCAGTACTTC CASSPVTVQETQYF
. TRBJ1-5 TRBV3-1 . TGTGCCAGCAGCCAAAAAGGAGATCAGCCCCAGCATTTT CASSQKGDQPQHF
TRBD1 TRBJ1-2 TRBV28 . TGTGCCAGCAGATCCGGGACAGCTGTAGGGGGCTACACCTTC CASRSGTAVGGYTF
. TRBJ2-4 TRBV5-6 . TGTGCCAGCAGCTTGAGTGGACTGAGAAACATTCAGTACTTC CASSLSGLRNIQYF
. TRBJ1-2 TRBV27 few TGTGCCAGCAGTTGGGGGTCCAACTATGGCTACACCTTC CASSWGSNYGYTF
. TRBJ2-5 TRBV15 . TGTGCCACCCGTCCAGCAGGGGTTGATGAGACCCAGTACTTC CATRPAGVDETQYF
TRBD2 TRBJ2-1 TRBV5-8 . TGTGCCAGCAGCTTGTGCGGGGGAGGTAATGAGCAGTTCTTC CASSLCGGGNEQFF
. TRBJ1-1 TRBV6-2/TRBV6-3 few TGTGCCAGCAGTTTTCGACGGAACACTGAAGCTTTCTTT CASSFRRNTEAFF
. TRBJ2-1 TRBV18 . TGTGCCAGCTCACCGCGCGCCGACGAGCAGTTCTTC CASSPRADEQFF
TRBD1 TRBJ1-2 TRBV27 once TGTGCCAGCAGTTTGAACAGGGGGCGCTGGGGCTACACCTTC CASSLNRGRWGYTF
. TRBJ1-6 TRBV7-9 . TGTGCCAGCAGCTTAGATATTACAGCTGCTTCACCCCCCCACTTT CASSLDITAASPPHF
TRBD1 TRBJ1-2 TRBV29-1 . TGCAGCGTACCCGGGACAGCTAACTATGGCTACACCTTC CSVPGTANYGYTF
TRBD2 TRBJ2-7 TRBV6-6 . TGTGCCAGCAGTTACGTAGCGGGGGGCAGCTCCTACGAGCAGTACTTC CASSYVAGGSSYEQYF
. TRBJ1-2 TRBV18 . TGTGCCAGCTCACTACAGGGCGCTGGAGATGGCTACACCTTC CASSLQGAGDGYTF
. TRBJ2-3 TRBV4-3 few TGCGCCAGCAGCCAAAGCCTAGTGGATACGCAGTATTTT CASSQSLVDTQYF
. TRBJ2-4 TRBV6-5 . TGTGCCAGCAGCGGGACGGAAAACATTCAGTACTTC CASSGTENIQYF
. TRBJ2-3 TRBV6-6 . TGTGCCAGCAGTTACTCGTCCGGCCGCGCAGATACGCAGTATTTT CASSYSSGRADTQYF
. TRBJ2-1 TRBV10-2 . TGCGCCAGCACACAAAGGGGAGGACGCAGTGAGCAGTTCTTC CASTQRGGRSEQFF